This record concerns one T cell receptor beta chain sequence. These data belong to a study of T cell changes during pregnancy in multiple sclerosis. The assay was immunoSEQ multiplex PCR, and TCRdb's table has in-frame clones only and misses some. In the table there are just under 45,000 clones, roughly 89% of which are singletons. Germline CDR1 reads SEHNR; CDR2 reads FQNEAQ (reference sequence). The V and J ends lost 5 bases and 4 bases respectively, with 20 bases between them. The CDR3 loop spans 16 amino acids. Specimen: CD4+ T cells from peripheral blood mononuclear cells, collected in the first trimester of pregnancy. This receptor was identified in a female donor with multiple sclerosis, enrolled in a pregnancy study. The chain employs TRBV7-9 and TRBJ1-1, with D hard to call. The CDR3 region is CASSPSRGGDSTEAFF. CDR3 nucleotides: TGTGCCAGCAGCCCCTCCCGGGGAGGAGATAGCACTGAAGCTTTCTTT.